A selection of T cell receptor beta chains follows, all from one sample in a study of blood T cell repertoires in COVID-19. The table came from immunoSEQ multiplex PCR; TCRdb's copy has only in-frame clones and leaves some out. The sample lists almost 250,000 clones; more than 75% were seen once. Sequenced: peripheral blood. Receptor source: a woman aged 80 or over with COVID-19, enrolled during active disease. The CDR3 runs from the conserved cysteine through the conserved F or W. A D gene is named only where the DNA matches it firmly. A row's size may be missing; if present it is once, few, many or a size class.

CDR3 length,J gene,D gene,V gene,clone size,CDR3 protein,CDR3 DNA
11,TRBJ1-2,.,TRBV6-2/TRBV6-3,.,CASSQGHGYTF,TGTGCCAGCAGTCAGGGGCACGGCTACACCTTC
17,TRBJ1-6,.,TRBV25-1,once,CASSEGARGSYNSPLHF,TGTGCCAGCAGTGAAGGGGCCCGGGGGTCCTATAATTCACCCCTCCACTTT
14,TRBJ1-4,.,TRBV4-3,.,CASSRGEGNEKLFF,TGCGCCAGCAGCCGGGGAGAGGGAAATGAAAAACTGTTTTTT
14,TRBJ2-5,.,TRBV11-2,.,CASSSFGRQETQYF,TGTGCCAGCAGCTCTTTTGGGAGACAAGAGACCCAGTACTTC
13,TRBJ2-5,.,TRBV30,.,CAWSVNEGETQYF,TGTGCCTGGAGTGTGAACGAGGGAGAGACCCAGTACTTC
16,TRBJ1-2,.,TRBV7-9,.,CASSRGHDRPGYGYTF,TGTGCCAGCAGTCGTGGACACGACCGACCGGGCTATGGCTACACCTTC
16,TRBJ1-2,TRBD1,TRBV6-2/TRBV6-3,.,CASSRPVQGLDYGYTF,TGTGCCAGCAGTCGTCCCGTACAGGGGCTGGATTATGGCTACACCTTC
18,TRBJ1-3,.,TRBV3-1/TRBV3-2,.,CASSQEMNRVSAGNTIYF,TGTGCCAGCAGCCAAGAAATGAACAGGGTCTCGGCTGGAAACACCATATATTTT
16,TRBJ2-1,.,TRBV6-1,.,CASSESRIYSYNEQFF,TGTGCCAGCAGTGAGTCGAGGATTTACTCCTACAATGAGCAGTTCTTC
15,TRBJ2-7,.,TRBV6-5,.,CASSYRGTGAYEQYF,TGTGCCAGCAGTTACAGGGGGACGGGCGCCTACGAGCAGTACTTC
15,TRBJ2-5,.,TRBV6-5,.,CASSRRGGQQETQYF,TGTGCCAGCAGTCGACGCGGGGGCCAACAAGAGACCCAGTACTTC
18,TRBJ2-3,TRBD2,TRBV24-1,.,CATSGVSGADLSTDTQYF,TGTGCCACCAGTGGAGTTAGCGGGGCCGATTTAAGCACAGATACGCAGTATTTT
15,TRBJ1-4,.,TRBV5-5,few,CASSVEAGSNEKLFF,TGTGCCAGCAGCGTCGAGGCAGGGTCAAATGAAAAACTGTTTTTT
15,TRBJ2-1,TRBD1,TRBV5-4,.,CASSSGTENYNEQFF,TGTGCCAGCAGCTCCGGGACAGAGAACTACAATGAGCAGTTCTTC